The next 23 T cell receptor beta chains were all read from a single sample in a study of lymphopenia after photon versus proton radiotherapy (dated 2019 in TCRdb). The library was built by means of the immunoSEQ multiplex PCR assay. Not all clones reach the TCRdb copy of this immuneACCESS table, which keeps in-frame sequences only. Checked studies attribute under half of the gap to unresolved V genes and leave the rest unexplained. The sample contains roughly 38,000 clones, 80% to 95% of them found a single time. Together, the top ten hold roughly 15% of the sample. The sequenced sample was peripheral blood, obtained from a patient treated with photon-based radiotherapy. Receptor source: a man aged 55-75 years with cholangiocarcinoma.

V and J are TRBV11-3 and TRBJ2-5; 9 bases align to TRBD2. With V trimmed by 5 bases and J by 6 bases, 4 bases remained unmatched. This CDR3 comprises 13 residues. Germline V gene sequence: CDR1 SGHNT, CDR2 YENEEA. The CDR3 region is CASSPAGGQTQYF. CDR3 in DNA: TGTGCCAGCAGCCCAGCGGGGGGTCAGACCCAGTACTTC.

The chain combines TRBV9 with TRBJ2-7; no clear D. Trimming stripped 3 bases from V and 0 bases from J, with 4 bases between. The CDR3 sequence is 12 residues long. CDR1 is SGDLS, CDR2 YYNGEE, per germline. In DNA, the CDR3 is TGTGCCAGCAGCGGTGACTCCTACGAGCAGTACTTC. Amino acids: CASSGDSYEQYF.

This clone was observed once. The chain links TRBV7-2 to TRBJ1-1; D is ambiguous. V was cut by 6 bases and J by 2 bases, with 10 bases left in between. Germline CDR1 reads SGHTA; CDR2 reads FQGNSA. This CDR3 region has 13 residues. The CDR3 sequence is CASSFADNTEAFF. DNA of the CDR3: TGTGCCAGCAGTTTCGCCGACAACACTGAAGCTTTCTTT.

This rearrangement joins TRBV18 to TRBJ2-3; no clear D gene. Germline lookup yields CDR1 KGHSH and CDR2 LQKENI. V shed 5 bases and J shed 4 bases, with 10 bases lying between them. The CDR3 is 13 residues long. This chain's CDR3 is CASSRDPADTQYF. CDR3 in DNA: TGTGCCAGCTCAAGGGATCCCGCAGATACGCAGTATTTT.

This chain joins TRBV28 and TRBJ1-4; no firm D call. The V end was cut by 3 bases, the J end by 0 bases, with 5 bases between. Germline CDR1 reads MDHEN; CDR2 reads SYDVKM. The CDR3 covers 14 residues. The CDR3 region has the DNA TGTGCCAGCAGTTTCTCTGCAACTAATGAAAAACTGTTTTTT. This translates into CASSFSATNEKLFF.

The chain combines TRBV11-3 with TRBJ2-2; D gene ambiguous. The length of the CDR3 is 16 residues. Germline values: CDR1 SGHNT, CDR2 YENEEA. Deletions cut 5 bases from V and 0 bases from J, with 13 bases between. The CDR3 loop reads CASSPSTRSNTGELFF. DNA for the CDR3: TGTGCCAGCAGCCCCTCGACACGATCGAACACCGGGGAGCTGTTTTTT.

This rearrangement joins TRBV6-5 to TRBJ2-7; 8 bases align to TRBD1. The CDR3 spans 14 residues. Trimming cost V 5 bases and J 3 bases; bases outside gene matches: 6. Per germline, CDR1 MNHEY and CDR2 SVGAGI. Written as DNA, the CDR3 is TGTGCCAGCAGTCTTATCGGGACAGGCTACGAGCAGTACTTC. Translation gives CASSLIGTGYEQYF.

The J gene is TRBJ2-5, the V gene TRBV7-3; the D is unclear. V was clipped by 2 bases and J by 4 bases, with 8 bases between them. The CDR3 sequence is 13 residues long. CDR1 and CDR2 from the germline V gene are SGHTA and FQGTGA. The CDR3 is CASSLRFGETQYF. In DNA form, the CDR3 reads TGTGCCAGCAGCTTACGGTTCGGAGAGACCCAGTACTTC.

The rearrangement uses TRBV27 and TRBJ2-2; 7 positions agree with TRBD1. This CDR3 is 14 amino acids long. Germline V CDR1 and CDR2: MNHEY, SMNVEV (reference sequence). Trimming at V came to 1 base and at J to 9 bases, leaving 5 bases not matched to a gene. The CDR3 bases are TGTGCCAGCAGTTTATTTGAGGGGGCGCGGGAGCTGTTTTTT. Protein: CASSLFEGARELFF.

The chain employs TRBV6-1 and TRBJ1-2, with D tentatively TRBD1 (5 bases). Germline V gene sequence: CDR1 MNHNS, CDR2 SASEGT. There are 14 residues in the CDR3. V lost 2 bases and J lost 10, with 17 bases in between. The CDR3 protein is CASSELGGTNLYTF. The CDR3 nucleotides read TGTGCCAGCAGTGAATTAGGTGGGACCAATCTCTACACCTTC.

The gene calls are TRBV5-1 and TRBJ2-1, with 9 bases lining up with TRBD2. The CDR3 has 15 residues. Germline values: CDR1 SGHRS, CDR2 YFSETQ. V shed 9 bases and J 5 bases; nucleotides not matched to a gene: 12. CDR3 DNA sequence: TGCGCCACCCGTCATAGCGGGAGTATCGACAATGAGCAGTTCTTC. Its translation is CATRHSGSIDNEQFF.

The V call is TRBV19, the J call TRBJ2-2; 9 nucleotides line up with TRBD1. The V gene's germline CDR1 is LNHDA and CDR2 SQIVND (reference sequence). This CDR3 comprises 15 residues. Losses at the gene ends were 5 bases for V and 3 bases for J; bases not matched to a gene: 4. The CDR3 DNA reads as TGTGCCAGTAGTGCCTGGACAGGGGACACCGGGGAGCTGTTTTTT. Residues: CASSAWTGDTGELFF.

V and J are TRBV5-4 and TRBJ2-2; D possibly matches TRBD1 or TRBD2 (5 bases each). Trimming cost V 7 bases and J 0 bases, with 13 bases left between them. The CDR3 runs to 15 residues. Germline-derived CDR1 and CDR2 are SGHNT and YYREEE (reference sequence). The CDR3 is CASVIGASNTGELFF. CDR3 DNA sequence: TGTGCCAGCGTGATCGGGGCCTCGAACACCGGGGAGCTGTTTTTT.

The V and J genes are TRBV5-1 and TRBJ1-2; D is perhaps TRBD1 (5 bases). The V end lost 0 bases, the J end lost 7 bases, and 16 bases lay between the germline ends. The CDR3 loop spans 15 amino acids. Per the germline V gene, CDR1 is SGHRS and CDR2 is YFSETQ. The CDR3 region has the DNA TGCGCCAGCAGCTTGGGAGGCGCAGGGCTTATTGGCTACACCTTC. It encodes CASSLGGAGLIGYTF. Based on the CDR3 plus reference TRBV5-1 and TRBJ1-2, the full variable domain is KAGVTQTPRYLIKTRGQQVTLSCSPISGHRSVSWYQQTPGQGLQFLFEYFSETQRNKGNFPGRFSGRQFSNSRSEMNVSTLELGDSALYLCASSLGGAGLIGYTFGSGTRLTVV.

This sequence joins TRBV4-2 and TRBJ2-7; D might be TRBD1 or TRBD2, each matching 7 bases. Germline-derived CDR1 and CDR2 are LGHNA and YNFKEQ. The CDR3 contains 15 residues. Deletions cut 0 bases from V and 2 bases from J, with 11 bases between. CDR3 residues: CASSQESGGAYEQYF. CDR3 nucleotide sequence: TGTGCCAGCAGCCAAGAATCAGGGGGGGCCTACGAGCAGTACTTC.

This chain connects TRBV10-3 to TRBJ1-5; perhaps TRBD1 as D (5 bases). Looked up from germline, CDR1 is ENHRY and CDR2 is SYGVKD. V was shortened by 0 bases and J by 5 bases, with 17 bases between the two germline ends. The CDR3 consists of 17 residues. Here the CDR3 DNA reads TGTGCCATCAGTGAGTCCAGGTTTCAGGGCGCGGATCAGCCCCAGCATTTT. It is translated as CAISESRFQGADQPQHF.

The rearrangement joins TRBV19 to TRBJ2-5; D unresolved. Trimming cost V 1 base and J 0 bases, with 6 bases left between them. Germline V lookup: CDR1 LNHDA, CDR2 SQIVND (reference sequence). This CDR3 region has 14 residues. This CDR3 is CASSIGLYQETQYF. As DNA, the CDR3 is TGTGCCAGTAGTATAGGTCTGTACCAAGAGACCCAGTACTTC.

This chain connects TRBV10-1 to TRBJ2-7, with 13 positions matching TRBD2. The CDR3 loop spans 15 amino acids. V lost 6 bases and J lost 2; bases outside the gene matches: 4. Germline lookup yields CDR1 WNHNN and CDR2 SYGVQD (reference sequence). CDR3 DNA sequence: TGCGCCAGCAGCCCCGGACTAGCGGGAGCCTACGAGCAGTACTTC. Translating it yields CASSPGLAGAYEQYF.

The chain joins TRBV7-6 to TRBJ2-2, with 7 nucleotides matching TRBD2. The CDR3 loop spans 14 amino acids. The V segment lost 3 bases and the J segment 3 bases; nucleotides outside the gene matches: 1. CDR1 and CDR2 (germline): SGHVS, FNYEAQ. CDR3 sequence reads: CASSFGLDTGELFF. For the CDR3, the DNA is TGTGCCAGCAGCTTCGGACTAGACACCGGGGAGCTGTTTTTT.

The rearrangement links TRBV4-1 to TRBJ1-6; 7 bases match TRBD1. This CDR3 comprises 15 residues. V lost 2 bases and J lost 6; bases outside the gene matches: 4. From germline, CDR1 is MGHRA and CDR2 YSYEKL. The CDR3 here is CASSQTGDSNSPLHF. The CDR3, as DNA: TGCGCCAGCAGCCAAACAGGGGACTCTAATTCACCCCTCCACTTT.

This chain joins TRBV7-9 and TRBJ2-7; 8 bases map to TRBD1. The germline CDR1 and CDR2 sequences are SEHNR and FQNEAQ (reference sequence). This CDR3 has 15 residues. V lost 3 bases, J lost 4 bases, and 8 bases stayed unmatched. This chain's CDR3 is CASSLMTGDGYEQYF. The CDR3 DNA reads TGTGCCAGCAGCTTGATGACAGGGGACGGGTACGAGCAGTACTTC.

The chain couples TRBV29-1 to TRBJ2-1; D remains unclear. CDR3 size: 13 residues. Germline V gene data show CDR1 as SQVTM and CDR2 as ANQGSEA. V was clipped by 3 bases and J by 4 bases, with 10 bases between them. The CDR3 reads CSVESDPYNEQFF. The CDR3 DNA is TGCAGCGTTGAGAGCGACCCGTACAATGAGCAGTTCTTC.

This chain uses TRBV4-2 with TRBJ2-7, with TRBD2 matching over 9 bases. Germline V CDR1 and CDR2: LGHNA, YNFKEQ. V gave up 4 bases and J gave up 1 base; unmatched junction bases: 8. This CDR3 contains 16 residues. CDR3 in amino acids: CASSPTTSGFSYEQYF. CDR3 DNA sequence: TGTGCCAGCAGCCCTACCACTAGCGGGTTTTCCTACGAGCAGTACTTC.